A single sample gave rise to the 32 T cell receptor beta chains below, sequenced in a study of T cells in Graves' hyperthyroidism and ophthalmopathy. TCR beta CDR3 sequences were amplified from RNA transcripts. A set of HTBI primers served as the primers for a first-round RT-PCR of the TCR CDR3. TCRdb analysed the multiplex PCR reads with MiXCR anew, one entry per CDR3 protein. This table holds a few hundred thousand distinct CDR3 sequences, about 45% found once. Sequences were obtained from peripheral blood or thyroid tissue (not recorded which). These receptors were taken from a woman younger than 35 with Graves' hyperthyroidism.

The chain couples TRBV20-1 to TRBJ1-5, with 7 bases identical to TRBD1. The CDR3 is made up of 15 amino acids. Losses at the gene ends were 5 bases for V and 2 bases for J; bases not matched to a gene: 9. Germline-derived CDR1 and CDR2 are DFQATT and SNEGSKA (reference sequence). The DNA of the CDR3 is TGCAGTGCTGAACGGACAGGTTGTTGCAATCAGCCCCAGCATTTT. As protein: CSAERTGCCNQPQHF.

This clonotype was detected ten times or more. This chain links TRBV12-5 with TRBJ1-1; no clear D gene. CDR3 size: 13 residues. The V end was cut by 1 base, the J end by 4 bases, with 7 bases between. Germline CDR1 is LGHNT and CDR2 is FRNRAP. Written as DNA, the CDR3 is TGTGCTAGTGGTTTGGATGAGATCACTGAAGCTTTCTTT. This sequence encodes CASGLDEITEAFF. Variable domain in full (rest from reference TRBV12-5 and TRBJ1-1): DARVTQTPRHKVTEMGQEVTMRCQPILGHNTVFWYRQTMMQGLELLAYFRNRAPLDDSGMPKDRFSAEMPDATLATLKIQPSEPRDSAVYFCASGLDEITEAFFGQGTRLTVV.

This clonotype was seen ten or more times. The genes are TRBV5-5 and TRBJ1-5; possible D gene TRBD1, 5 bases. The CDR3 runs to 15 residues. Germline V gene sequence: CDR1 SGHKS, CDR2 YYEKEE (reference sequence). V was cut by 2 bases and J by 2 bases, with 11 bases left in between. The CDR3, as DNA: TGTGCCAGCAGCTTTTCGACAGATGGCAATCAGCCCCAGCATTTT. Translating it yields CASSFSTDGNQPQHF.

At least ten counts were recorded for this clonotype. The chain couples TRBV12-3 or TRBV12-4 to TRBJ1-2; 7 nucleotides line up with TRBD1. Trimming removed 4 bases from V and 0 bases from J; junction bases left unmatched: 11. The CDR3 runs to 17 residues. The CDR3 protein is CASSSPARTGPNYGYTF. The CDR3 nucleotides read TGTGCCAGCAGTTCCCCAGCCAGGACAGGCCCTAACTATGGCTACACCTTC.

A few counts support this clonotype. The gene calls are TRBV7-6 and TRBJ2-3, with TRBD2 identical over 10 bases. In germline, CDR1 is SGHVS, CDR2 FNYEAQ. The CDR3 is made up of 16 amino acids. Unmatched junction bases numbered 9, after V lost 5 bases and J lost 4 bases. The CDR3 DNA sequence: TGTGCCAGCAGCCCCGGGTCTAGCGGGAGCGCAGATACGCAGTATTTT. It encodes CASSPGSSGSADTQYF. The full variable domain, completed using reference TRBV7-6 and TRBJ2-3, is GAGVSQSPRYKVTKRGQDVALRCDPISGHVSLYWYRQALGQGPEFLTYFNYEAQQDKSGLPNDRFSAERPEGSISTLTIQRTEQRDSAMYRCASSPGSSGSADTQYFGPGTRLTVL.

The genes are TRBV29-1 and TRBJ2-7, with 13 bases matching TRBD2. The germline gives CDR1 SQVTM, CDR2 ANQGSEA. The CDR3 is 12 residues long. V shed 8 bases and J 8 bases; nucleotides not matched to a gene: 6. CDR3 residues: CSLGTSGAKQYF. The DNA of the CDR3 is TGCAGCTTAGGGACTAGCGGGGCGAAGCAGTACTTC.

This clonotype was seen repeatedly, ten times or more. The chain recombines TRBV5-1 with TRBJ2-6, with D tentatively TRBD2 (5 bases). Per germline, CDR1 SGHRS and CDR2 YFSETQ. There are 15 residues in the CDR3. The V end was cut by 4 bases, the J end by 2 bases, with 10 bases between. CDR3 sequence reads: CASSIAGTGANVLTF. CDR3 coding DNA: TGCGCCAGCAGCATTGCCGGGACTGGGGCCAACGTCCTGACTTTC.

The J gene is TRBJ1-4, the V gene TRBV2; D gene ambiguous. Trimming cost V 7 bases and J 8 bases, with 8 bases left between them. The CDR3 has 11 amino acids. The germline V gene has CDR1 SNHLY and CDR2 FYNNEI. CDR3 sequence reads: CASTGYEKLFF. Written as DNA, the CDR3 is TGTGCCAGCACCGGGTACGAAAAACTGTTTTTT. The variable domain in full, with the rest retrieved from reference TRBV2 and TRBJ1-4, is EPEVTQTPSHQVTQMGQEVILRCVPISNHLYFYWYRQILGQKVEFLVSFYNNEISEKSEIFDDQFSVERPDGSNFTLKIRSTKLEDSAMYFCASTGYEKLFFGSGTQLSVL.

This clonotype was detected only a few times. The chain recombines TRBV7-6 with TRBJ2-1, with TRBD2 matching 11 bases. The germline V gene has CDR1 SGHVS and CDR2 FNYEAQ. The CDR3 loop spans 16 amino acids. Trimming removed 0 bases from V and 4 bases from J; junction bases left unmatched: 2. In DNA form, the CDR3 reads TGTGCCAGCAGCTTAGCTAGCGGGAGGGGTTACAATGAGCAGTTCTTC. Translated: CASSLASGRGYNEQFF.

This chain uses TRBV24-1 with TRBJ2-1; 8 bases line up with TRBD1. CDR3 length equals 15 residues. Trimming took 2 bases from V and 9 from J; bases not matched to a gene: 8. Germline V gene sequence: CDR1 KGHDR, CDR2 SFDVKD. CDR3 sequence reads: CATSDSGGARGEQFF. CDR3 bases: TGTGCCACCAGTGATTCAGGGGGCGCGAGAGGTGAGCAGTTCTTC.

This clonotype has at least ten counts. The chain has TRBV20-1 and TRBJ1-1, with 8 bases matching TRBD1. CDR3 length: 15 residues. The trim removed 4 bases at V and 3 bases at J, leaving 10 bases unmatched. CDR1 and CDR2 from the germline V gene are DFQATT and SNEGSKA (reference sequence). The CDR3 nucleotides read TGCAGTGCTACCGGGGGACAGGATTTATACACTGAAGCTTTCTTT. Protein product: CSATGGQDLYTEAFF.

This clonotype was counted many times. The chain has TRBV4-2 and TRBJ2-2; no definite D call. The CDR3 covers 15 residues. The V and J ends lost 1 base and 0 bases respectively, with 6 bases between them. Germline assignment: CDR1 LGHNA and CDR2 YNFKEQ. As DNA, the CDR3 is TGTGCCAGCAGCCAAGGACACGCGAACACCGGGGAGCTGTTTTTT. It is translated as CASSQGHANTGELFF.

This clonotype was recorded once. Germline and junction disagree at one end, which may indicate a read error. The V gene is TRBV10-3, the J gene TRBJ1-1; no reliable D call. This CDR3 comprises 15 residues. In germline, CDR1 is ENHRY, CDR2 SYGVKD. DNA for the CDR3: TGTGCCATCAGTCATCAGCCCCAGAGGAGCACTGAAGCTTCCTTT. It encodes CAISHQPQRSTEASF.

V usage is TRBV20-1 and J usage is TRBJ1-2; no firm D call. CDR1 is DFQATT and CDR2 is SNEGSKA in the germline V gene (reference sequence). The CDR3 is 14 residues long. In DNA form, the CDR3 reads TGCAGCTCCTCCACCTCGGGATCCCTGTCCGGCTACACCTTC. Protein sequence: CSSSTSGSLSGYTF.

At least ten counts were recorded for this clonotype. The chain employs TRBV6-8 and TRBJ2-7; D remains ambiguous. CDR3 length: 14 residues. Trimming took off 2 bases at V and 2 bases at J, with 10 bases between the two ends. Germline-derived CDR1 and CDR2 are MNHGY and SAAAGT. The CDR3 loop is CASSYIGEPYEQYF. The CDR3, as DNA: TGTGCCAGCAGTTACATTGGCGAGCCCTACGAGCAGTACTTC.

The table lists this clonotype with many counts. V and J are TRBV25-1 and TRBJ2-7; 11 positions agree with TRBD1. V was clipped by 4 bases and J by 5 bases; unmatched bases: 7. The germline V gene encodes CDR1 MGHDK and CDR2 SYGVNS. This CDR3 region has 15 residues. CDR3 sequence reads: CASSATGTGGHEQYF. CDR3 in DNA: TGTGCCAGCAGTGCGACAGGGACAGGGGGGCACGAGCAGTACTTC.

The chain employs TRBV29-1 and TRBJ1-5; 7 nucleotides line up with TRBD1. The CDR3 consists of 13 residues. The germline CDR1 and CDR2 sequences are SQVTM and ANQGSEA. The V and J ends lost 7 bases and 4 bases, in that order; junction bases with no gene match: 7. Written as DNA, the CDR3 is TGCAGCGCTAGACAGGGCCTTAATCAGCCCCAGCATTTT. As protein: CSARQGLNQPQHF.

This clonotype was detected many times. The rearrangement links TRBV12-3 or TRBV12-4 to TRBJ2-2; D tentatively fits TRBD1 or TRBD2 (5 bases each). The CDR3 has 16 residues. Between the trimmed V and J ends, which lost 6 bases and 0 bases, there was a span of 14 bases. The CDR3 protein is CASSYTGPANTGELFF. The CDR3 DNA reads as TGTGCCAGCAGCTATACGGGACCGGCGAACACCGGGGAGCTGTTTTTT.

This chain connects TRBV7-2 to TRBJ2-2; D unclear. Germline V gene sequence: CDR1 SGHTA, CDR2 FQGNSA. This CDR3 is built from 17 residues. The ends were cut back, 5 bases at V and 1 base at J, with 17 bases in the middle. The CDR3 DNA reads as TGTGCCAGCAGCCAAGATGAGACCGCCGTGAACACCGGGGAGCTGTTTTTT. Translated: CASSQDETAVNTGELFF.

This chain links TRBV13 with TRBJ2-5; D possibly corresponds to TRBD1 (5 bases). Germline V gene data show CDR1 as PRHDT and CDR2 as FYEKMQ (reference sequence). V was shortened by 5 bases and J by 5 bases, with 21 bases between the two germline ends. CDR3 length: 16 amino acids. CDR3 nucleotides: TGTGCCAGCAGCACCCAGGGCGACCAGGGCAGGGAGACCCAGTACTTC. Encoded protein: CASSTQGDQGRETQYF.

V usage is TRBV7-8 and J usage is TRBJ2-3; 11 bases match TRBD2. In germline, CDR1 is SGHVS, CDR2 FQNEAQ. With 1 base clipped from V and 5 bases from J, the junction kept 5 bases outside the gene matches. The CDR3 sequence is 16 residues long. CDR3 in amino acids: CASSLELAGEIDTQYF. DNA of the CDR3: TGTGCCAGCAGCTTAGAACTAGCGGGAGAGATAGATACGCAGTATTTT.

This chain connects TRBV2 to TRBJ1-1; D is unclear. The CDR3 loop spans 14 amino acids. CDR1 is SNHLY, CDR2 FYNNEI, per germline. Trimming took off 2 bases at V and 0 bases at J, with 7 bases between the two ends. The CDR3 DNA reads TGTGCCAGCAGTGAAACCCAGGTGAACACTGAAGCTTTCTTT. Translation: CASSETQVNTEAFF.

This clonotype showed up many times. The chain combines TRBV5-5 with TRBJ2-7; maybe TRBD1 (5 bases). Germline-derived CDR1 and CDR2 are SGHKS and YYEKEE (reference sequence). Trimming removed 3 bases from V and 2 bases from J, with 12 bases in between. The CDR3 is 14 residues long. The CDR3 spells CASSSRAYPYEQYF. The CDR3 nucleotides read TGTGCCAGCAGCTCCAGGGCTTATCCCTACGAGCAGTACTTC.

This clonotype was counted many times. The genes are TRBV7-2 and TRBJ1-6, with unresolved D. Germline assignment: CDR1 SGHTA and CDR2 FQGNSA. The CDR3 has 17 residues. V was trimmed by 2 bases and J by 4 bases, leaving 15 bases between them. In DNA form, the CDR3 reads TGTGCCAGCAGCTTACGGGATCTCCACGAGTATAATTCACCCCTCCACTTT. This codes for CASSLRDLHEYNSPLHF. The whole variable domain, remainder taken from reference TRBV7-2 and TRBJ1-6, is GAGVSQSPSNKVTEKGKDVELRCDPISGHTALYWYRQSLGQGLEFLIYFQGNSAPDKSGLPSDRFSAERTGGSVSTLTIQRTQQEDSAVYLCASSLRDLHEYNSPLHFGNGTRLTVT.

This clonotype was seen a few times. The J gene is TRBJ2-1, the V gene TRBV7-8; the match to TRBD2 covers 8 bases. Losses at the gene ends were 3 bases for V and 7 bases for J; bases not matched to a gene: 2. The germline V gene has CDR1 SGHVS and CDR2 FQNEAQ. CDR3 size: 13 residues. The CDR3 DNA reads TGTGCCAGCAGCTTCAGCGGGAGAAATGAGCAGTTCTTC. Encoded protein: CASSFSGRNEQFF. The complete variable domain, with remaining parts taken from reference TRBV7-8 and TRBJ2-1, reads GAGVSQSPRYKVAKRGQDVALRCDPISGHVSLFWYQQALGQGPEFLTYFQNEAQLDKSGLPSDRFFAERPEGSVSTLKIQRTQQEDSAVYLCASSFSGRNEQFFGPGTRLTVL.

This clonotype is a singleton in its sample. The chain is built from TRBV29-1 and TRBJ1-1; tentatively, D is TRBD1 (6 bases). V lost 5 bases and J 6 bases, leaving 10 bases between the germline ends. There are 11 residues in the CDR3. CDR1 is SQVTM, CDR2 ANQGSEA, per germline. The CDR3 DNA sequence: TGCAGCGTTAGGGCAGGGGCTGAAGCTTTCTTT. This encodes CSVRAGAEAFF. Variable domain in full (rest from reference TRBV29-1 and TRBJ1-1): SAVISQKPSRDICQRGTSLTIQCQVDSQVTMMFWYRQQPGQSLTLIATANQGSEATYESGFVIDKFPISRPNLTFSTLTVSNMSPEDSSIYLCSVRAGAEAFFGQGTRLTVV.

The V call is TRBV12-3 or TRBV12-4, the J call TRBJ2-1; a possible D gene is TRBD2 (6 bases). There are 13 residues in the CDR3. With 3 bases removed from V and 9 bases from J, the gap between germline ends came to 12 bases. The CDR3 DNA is TGTGCCAGCAGTTTCGAGAGGCGGGGTGAGCAGTTCTTC. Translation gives CASSFERRGEQFF.

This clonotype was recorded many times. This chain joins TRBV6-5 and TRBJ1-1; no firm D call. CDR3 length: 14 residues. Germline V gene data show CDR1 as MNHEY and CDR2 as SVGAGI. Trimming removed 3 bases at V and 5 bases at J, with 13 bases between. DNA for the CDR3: TGTGCCAGCAGTTATGAGGGCCGTAAAACTGAAGCTTTCTTT. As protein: CASSYEGRKTEAFF.

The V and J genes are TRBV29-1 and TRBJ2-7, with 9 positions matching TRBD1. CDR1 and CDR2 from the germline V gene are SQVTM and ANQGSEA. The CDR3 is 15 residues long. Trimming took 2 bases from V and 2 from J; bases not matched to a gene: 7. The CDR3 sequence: CSVEWGDRAPYEQYF. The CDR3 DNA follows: TGCAGCGTTGAATGGGGGGACAGGGCCCCCTACGAGCAGTACTTC.

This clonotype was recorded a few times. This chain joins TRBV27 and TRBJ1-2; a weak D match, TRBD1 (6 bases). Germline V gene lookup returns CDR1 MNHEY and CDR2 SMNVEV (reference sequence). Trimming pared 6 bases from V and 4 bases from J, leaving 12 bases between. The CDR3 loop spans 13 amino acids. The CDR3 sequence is CASRGGEIYGYTF. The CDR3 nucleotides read TGTGCCAGCAGAGGGGGAGAGATCTATGGCTACACCTTC.

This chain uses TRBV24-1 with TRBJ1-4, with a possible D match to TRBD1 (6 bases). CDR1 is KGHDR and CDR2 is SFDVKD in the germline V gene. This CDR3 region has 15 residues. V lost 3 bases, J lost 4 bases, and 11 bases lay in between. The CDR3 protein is CATSDPGDNNEKLFF. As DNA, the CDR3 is TGTGCCACCAGTGATCCAGGGGACAATAATGAAAAACTGTTTTTT.

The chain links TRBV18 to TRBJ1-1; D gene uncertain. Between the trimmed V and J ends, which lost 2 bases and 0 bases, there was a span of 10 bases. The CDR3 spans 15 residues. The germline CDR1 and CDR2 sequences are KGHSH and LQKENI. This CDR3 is CASSPARGMNTEAFF. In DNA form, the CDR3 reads TGTGCCAGCTCACCAGCACGGGGTATGAACACTGAAGCTTTCTTT.